There are many counts of the clone carrying this T cell receptor (beta chain). What it binds is unknown. Trimming removed 4 bases from V and 2 bases from J, with 1 base in between. The CDR3 runs 11 residues. Prepared libraries of TCR beta cDNA carried unique molecular identifiers. Starting from roughly 1 to 10 million T cells, the study yielded 450,000 to 500,000 cDNA molecules. TCRdb called the PCR reads again in MiXCR, with one record for every CDR3 protein. Of approximately 360,000 distinct CDR3 sequences in the sample, about a third are singletons; the top ten hold roughly 12%. The sample comes from a study of post-analysis software for immune sequencing data. Findings of the study overall: Five TRBV segments, including TRBV5-6, TRBV5-1 and TRBV20-1, were more frequent in patients than controls. Controls had significantly higher normalized Chao1 diversity than multiple sclerosis patients. Samples from a shared batch, those prepared together, strongly co-clustered by F measure.

The rearrangement uses TRBV12-3 or TRBV12-4 and TRBJ2-3; no definite D call. Source material: blood. The sequence came from a girl under 18 with multiple sclerosis. The CDR3 sequence: CASSSTDTQYF. CDR3 nucleotide sequence: TGTGCCAGCAGTTCCACAGATACGCAGTATTTT.